The sequence of this TCR beta chain was determined in a study of tumor-infiltrating lymphocytes in primary liver carcinoma. Study-wide background: The patient group consisted of men and women aged 30 to 69 years.

TCR beta cDNA came from about 450 ng total RNA, primed with a constant-region primer. Three nested multiplex PCR rounds, a slightly modified ARM-PCR method, built the TCR beta libraries. TRBV1-TRBV30 forward primers paired with a C-beta reverse primer drove the first two PCR rounds, about 9 cycles each. From the multiplex PCR reads, TCRdb called clonotypes with MiXCR, one entry per CDR3 protein. The table shows 40,000 to 60,000 distinct CDR3 sequences, with about two thirds occurring only once. The tissue used was unsorted bulk material of about 19-34 mg. RNA and DNA were co-extracted from it with the AllPrep DNA/RNA mini kit. The CDR3 runs to 11 residues. V lost 8 bases and J lost 5, with 12 bases in between. The germline V gene encodes CDR1 SQVTM and CDR2 ANQGSEA. Only one count was recorded for this clonotype.

The source material was liver tumor tissue from sampling region 5. Stated subset: tumor region T5, tumor centre. The chain uses TRBV29-1 and TRBJ2-5; perhaps TRBD1 as D (5 bases). This clonotype was obtained from a man aged 35 to 55 with primary liver carcinoma and hepatitis B virus infection. CDR3 DNA: TGCAGCTACCTACAGGAGGAGACCCAGTACTTC. The encoded protein is CSYLQEETQYF. Filled out from reference TRBV29-1 and TRBJ2-5, the complete variable domain reads SAVISQKPSRDICQRGTSLTIQCQVDSQVTMMFWYRQQPGQSLTLIATANQGSEATYESGFVIDKFPISRPNLTFSTLTVSNMSPEDSSIYLCSYLQEETQYFGPGTRLLVL.